What follows describes a single T cell receptor (beta chain). No antigen is known for it. This entry belongs to a study of neoadjuvant nivolumab and ipilimumab in lung cancer. Assay used: immunoSEQ multiplex PCR; TCRdb lists only in-frame clones, some missing. The sample shows under 50,000 clones, more than 85% of them seen only once. Germline assignment: CDR1 SGHTA and CDR2 FQGNSA. The CDR3 length is 13 residues. Trimming stripped 1 base from V and 0 bases from J, with 1 base between. Study outcomes and limitations: From pretherapy to surgery, tumor richness and clonality rose with dual therapy.

The material was blood, obtained before neoadjuvant nivolumab, alone or with ipilimumab. The clonotype was recovered from an adult with non-small cell lung cancer. Some clones in this sample may be carry-over from other donors' samples. V and J are TRBV7-2 and TRBJ1-3; D not certain. CDR3 coding DNA: TGTGCCAGCAGCTTAGGCTCTGGAAACACCATATATTTT. It codes for CASSLGSGNTIYF.